Reported below is one TCR beta chain. Contact with a PCR-confirmed or clinician-diagnosed COVID-19 case occurred within 2 weeks of entry. The data were taken from a study of blood T cell repertoires in COVID-19. Study details: Whether acute or convalescent, the COVID-19 samples came from the United States, Italy and Spain.

Germline CDR1 SGHRS, CDR2 YFSETQ. Trimming pared 10 bases from V and 5 bases from J, leaving 24 bases between. CDR3 length: 15 residues. Some clones are missing from TCRdb's copy, which holds only in-frame ones; the method was immunoSEQ multiplex PCR. Of roughly 200,000 clones listed, 75% to 90% are singletons. The receptor comes from a woman aged 25 to 39 who had been exposed to COVID-19. The chain joins TRBV5-1 to TRBJ1-2, with D possibly matching TRBD1 (5 bases). The material sequenced was PBMCs or T cells enriched from blood (not recorded which). The CDR3 protein is CASQPGEISGYGYTF. The DNA for the CDR3 is TGCGCCTCCCAGCCGGGGGAGATTTCGGGGTATGGCTACACCTTC.